Sequencing of this T cell receptor beta chain was carried out in a study of blood T cell repertoires in COVID-19. Overall study context: The cDNA or gDNA used as material had been derived from T cells, B-cell-depleted T cells, or PBMCs.

Methods used by the authors: It was from reference gene primer amplification that nucleated cell counts were estimated. The table came from immunoSEQ multiplex PCR; TCRdb's copy has only in-frame clones and leaves some out. V, J and clone size derive from that table, while D and trimming were established from the DNA sequence. In the table there are over 400,000 clones, 85% to 90% of which are singletons. Trimming took 5 bases from V and 1 from J, leaving 9 bases between them. CDR3 length: 14 residues. Germline CDR1 SGHAT, CDR2 FQNNGV. The sample taken for sequencing was peripheral blood. This chain connects TRBV11-2 to TRBJ1-5; the D is unclear. The receptor's source is a woman in her forties or fifties with COVID-19, enrolled during active disease. The CDR3, as DNA: TGTGCCAGCAGCCTCGGGGTCAGCAATCAGCCCCAGCATTTT. Translating gives CASSLGVSNQPQHF.